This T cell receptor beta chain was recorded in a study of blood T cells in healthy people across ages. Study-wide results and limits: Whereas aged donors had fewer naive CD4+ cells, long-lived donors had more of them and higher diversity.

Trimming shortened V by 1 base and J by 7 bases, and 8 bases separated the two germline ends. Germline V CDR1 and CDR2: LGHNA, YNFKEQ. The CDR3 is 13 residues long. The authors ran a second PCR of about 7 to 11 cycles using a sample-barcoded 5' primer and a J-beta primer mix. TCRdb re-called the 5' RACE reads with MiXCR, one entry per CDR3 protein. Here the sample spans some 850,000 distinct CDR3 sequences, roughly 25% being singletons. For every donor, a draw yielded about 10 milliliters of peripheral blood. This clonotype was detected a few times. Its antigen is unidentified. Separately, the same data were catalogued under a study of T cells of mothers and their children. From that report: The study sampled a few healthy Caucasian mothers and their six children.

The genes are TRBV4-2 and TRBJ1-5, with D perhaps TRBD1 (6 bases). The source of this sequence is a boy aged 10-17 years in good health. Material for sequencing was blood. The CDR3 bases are TGTGCCAGCAGCCAAGGAGGGGGGCAGCCCCAGCATTTT. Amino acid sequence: CASSQGGGQPQHF.